This T cell receptor (beta chain) is drawn from a study of spatial heterogeneity in lung cancer. The time point was: blood at routine non-recurrence follow-up after resection. Whole RNA, which was extracted from tumor, nontumor lung tissue or frozen PBMC, was sequenced without any cell sorting. TCRdb fed the 5' RACE reads into MiXCR, producing one record per CDR3 protein. The table includes about 36,000 distinct CDR3 sequences, under 9% detected once. In this sample, this clonotype turned up many times. The material sequenced was PBMCs, taken at follow-up. The receptor was derived from a male donor with early-stage non-small cell lung cancer.

CDR3 nucleotides: TGTGCCAGCAGTGCGGTGGGGACAGGGACTGACGAAAAACTGTTTTTT. Its protein is CASSAVGTGTDEKLFF. This chain joins TRBV2 and TRBJ1-4, with 9 nucleotides matching TRBD1. Per germline, CDR1 SNHLY and CDR2 FYNNEI. The V segment lost 4 bases and the J segment 8 bases; nucleotides outside the gene matches: 11. The CDR3 spans 16 residues.